Each of the 14 T cell receptor beta chains below was sequenced from the same sample in a study of CD8+CD57+ T cells in acquired aplastic anemia. Genomic DNA, serving as template, underwent TCR beta VDJ and CDR3 profiling. Via MiXCR, TCRdb re-called the reads, giving one row per CDR3 protein. Of around 170,000 distinct CDR3 sequences listed, under 55% are singletons. Patients who underwent sequencing had shown CD8+CD57+ cell expansion by flow cytometry. The sequenced sample was sorted CD4+, CD8+, or CD8+CD57+ T cells (not recorded which) from PBMCs. The receptors were gathered from a human donor with aplastic anemia.

This clonotype was detected ten times or more. The rearrangement joins TRBV29-1 to TRBJ1-5; D gene uncertain. Trimming took off 5 bases at V and 3 bases at J, with 11 bases between the two ends. CDR1 SQVTM and CDR2 ANQGSEA come from the germline V gene. The CDR3 runs to 13 residues. The CDR3 here is CSVTTDNNQPQHF. CDR3 coding DNA: TGCAGCGTTACGACTGACAACAATCAGCCCCAGCATTTT.

This clonotype has more than one count but fewer than ten. The chain is built from TRBV5-6 and TRBJ2-5, with TRBD1 as a possible D gene (5 bases). V was trimmed by 0 bases and J by 2 bases, leaving 14 bases between them. There are 16 residues in the CDR3. Germline CDR1 reads SGHDT; CDR2 reads YYEEEE. The chain's CDR3 is CASSLGQLNLQETQYF. DNA for the CDR3: TGTGCCAGCAGCTTGGGACAGTTAAATCTACAAGAGACCCAGTACTTC.

This clonotype was seen more than once but under ten times. The chain is built from TRBV12-3 or TRBV12-4 and TRBJ1-2, with D possibly being TRBD1 (5 bases). This CDR3 spans 13 amino acids. Trimming shortened V by 7 bases and J by 6 bases, and 15 bases separated the two germline ends. CDR3 amino acids: CASKWRGGDGYTF. CDR3 DNA sequence: TGTGCCAGCAAGTGGAGGGGAGGAGATGGCTACACCTTC.

The J gene is TRBJ1-2, the V gene TRBV24-1; perhaps TRBD1 as D (5 bases). Trimming took off 0 bases at V and 4 bases at J, with 17 bases between the two ends. The germline V gene encodes CDR1 KGHDR and CDR2 SFDVKD. There are 17 residues in the CDR3. CDR3 bases: TGTGCCACCAGTGATTTGCAAATCGGTGCAGGGTTCTATGGCTACACCTTC. Translating gives CATSDLQIGAGFYGYTF.

In this sample, this clonotype turned up once. The rearrangement uses TRBV5-1 and TRBJ2-1; 11 bases match TRBD2. This CDR3 comprises 16 residues. Germline trimming cut 4 bases from V and 4 bases from J; bases unmatched to any gene: 7. The germline gives CDR1 SGHRS, CDR2 YFSETQ. The CDR3 DNA reads as TGCGCCAGCAGCCCTACCTCTAGCGGGGGGTACAATGAGCAGTTCTTC. Protein product: CASSPTSSGGYNEQFF.

The V gene is TRBV19, the J gene TRBJ2-3; D possibly corresponds to TRBD2 (7 bases). The germline V and J ends were trimmed by 6 bases and 6 bases, with 13 bases remaining between them. This CDR3 contains 13 residues. Germline CDR1 is LNHDA and CDR2 is SQIVND (reference sequence). CDR3 sequence reads: CASRLAGADTQYF. CDR3 nucleotides: TGTGCCAGTAGACTGGCGGGGGCGGATACGCAGTATTTT.

This clonotype was seen just once. The gene calls are TRBV24-1 and TRBJ2-1; TRBD1 matches 10 bases. The ends lost 9 bases at V and 4 bases at J; junction bases unmatched: 5. From germline, CDR1 is KGHDR and CDR2 SFDVKD. This CDR3 is built from 14 residues. CDR3 nucleotides: TGTGCCACCGATCCGGGACAGGGGTACAATGAGCAGTTCTTC. It is translated as CATDPGQGYNEQFF.

This clonotype was observed a few times. A single base separates this from a much larger clone, so it may be a read error. J is TRBJ2-2 and V is TRBV19; 15 bases are shared with TRBD2. Trimming at V came to 7 bases and at J to 9 bases, leaving 18 bases not matched to a gene. Germline assignment: CDR1 LNHDA and CDR2 SQIVND (reference sequence). This CDR3 region has 19 residues. CDR3 sequence (DNA): TGTGCCAGTACCGTACACGGACTAGCGGGAGGGCCCGCAATCAGGGAGCTGTTTTTT. Protein: CASTVHGLAGGPAIRELFF.

This clonotype was seen ten or more times. The rearrangement links TRBV11-1 to TRBJ2-7, with D perhaps TRBD1 (5 bases). V shed 3 bases and J shed 1 base, with 13 bases lying between them. From germline, CDR1 is SGHAT and CDR2 FQDESV (reference sequence). The CDR3 is 15 residues long. CDR3 sequence (DNA): TGTGCCAGCAGCTTCCTGGGGCGCCTTTCCTACGAGCAGTACTTC. Protein product: CASSFLGRLSYEQYF.

This CDR3 reads CATSRDPREAVYEQYF. The DNA for the CDR3 is TGTGCCACCAGCAGAGATCCCAGGGAAGCGGTGTACGAGCAGTACTTC. V gene TRBV15 combines with J gene TRBJ2-7, with D possibly being TRBD1 or TRBD2 (5 bases each). The ends were cut back, 0 bases at V and 4 bases at J, with 16 bases in the middle. Germline loops: CDR1 LNHNV, CDR2 YYDKDF (reference sequence). The length of the CDR3 is 16 residues.

V usage is TRBV11-2 and J usage is TRBJ1-1, with D uncertain. CDR3 length equals 16 residues. The germline V and J ends were trimmed by 1 base and 0 bases, with 12 bases remaining between them. Germline-derived CDR1 and CDR2 are SGHAT and FQNNGV. The CDR3 is CASSLGSGIMNTEAFF. DNA of the CDR3: TGTGCCAGCAGCTTAGGATCTGGCATTATGAACACTGAAGCTTTCTTT.

This clonotype was observed at least ten times. The genes are TRBV7-9 and TRBJ2-2; D unresolved. Germline CDR1 is SEHNR and CDR2 is FQNEAQ (reference sequence). The CDR3 covers 15 residues. The germline V and J ends were trimmed by 6 bases and 0 bases, with 11 bases remaining between them. CDR3 in DNA: TGTGCCAGCAGACCGGGTCTTGCGAACACCGGGGAGCTGTTTTTT. Translating gives CASRPGLANTGELFF.

This clonotype was found many times. CDR3 sequence (DNA): TGTGCCAGCAGCTTGTTCCGTAGCAATCAGCCCCAGCATTTT. This encodes CASSLFRSNQPQHF. V and J are TRBV5-6 and TRBJ1-5; D not certain. Germline V gives CDR1 SGHDT, CDR2 YYEEEE. The CDR3 is 14 amino acids. V shed 1 base and J shed 0 bases, with 5 bases lying between them.

The chain has TRBV19 and TRBJ2-7, with 9 bases fitting TRBD2. J was trimmed by 12 bases and V by 4 bases; bases with no gene match: 19. CDR1 and CDR2 from the germline V gene are LNHDA and SQIVND (reference sequence). The CDR3 extends over 16 amino acids. The CDR3, as DNA: TGTGCCAGTAGTAGCGGCGGGAGGGCCGTGGACTACGGGCGGTACTTC. Its protein is CASSSGGRAVDYGRYF.